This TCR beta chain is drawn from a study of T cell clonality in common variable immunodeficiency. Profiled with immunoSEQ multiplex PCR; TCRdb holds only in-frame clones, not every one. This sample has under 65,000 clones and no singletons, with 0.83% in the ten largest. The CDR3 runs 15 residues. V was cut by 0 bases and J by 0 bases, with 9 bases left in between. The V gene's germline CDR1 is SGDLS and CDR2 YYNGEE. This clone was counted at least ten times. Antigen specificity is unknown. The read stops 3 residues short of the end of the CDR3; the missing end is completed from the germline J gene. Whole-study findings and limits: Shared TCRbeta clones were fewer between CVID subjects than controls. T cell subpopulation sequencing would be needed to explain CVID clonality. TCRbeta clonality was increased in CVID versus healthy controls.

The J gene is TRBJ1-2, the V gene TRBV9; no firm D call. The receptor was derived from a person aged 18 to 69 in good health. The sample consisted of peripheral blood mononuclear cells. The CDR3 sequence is CASSVEVGSNYGYTF. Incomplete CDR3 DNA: TGTGCCAGCAGCGTAGAAGTGGGCTCTAACTATGGC.